This TCR beta chain was profiled in a study of cytomegalovirus exposure and HLA in healthy donors. Notes on the study in general: Cytomegalovirus-associated TCR beta chains were listed, numbering some 170.

Turning to this clone: The antigen remains unidentified.

The assay was immunoSEQ multiplex PCR, and TCRdb's table has in-frame clones only and misses some. The sample lists roughly 150,000 clones; more than 85% were seen once. With 3 bases removed from V and 7 bases from J, the gap between germline ends came to 15 bases. The germline V gene has CDR1 MNHNY and CDR2 SVGAGI (reference sequence). CDR3 length equals 14 residues. Sequenced material: PBMCs. The chain recombines TRBV6-6 with TRBJ1-2; weak D call: TRBD1 (5 bases). This clonotype was sampled from a man between 18 and 29 years old in good health and CMV-seropositive. CDR3 DNA sequence: TGTGCCAGCAGTTATTTCGACAGCGCTAGTGGCTACACCTTC. It codes for CASSYFDSASGYTF.